The present T cell receptor (beta chain) was sequenced within a study of blood T cell repertoires in COVID-19. The wider study: Spain, Italy and the United States supplied samples that represented acute and convalescent COVID-19. T cells, B-cell-depleted T cells, or PBMCs supplied cDNA or gDNA.

The protocol was immunoSEQ multiplex PCR, while the TCRdb copy is restricted to in-frame clones and leaves out a portion. The sample lists some 66,000 clones, just over 85% occurring once. The CDR3 extends over 12 amino acids. V was clipped by 7 bases and J by 5 bases, with 11 bases between them. Germline V lookup: CDR1 MNHNY, CDR2 SVGAGI (reference sequence). Sequenced: peripheral blood. This receptor was obtained from a man aged 45-65 years with active COVID-19. The chain combines TRBV6-6 with TRBJ2-5, with D possibly matching TRBD2 (5 bases). In nucleotides, the CDR3 is TGTGCCAGCAAGGCGGGTGGGGAGACCCAGTACTTC. Translating it yields CASKAGGETQYF.